Listed here are 24 T cell receptor beta chains from one sample, sequenced in a study of T cell changes during pregnancy in multiple sclerosis. Clones were sequenced by immunoSEQ multiplex PCR, and TCRdb holds only the in-frame ones, with some missing. Of about 81,000 clones in the sample, 94% were seen once. Sequenced material: peripheral blood, taken in the third trimester of pregnancy. Source of these receptors: a female donor with multiple sclerosis, enrolled in a pregnancy study.

The chain joins TRBV2 to TRBJ2-3; possibly TRBD2 for D (5 bases). Trimming shortened V by 6 bases and J by 1 base, and 11 bases separated the two germline ends. The CDR3 spans 14 residues. The germline V gene encodes CDR1 SNHLY and CDR2 FYNNEI. The CDR3 loop is CASRVHGGTDTQYF. Written as DNA, the CDR3 is TGTGCCAGCAGGGTCCACGGGGGCACAGATACGCAGTATTTT.

Written as DNA, the CDR3 is TGCGCCAGCAGCGGGGGACAGCACTACGAGCAGTACTTC. The encoded protein is CASSGGQHYEQYF. J is TRBJ2-7 and V is TRBV5-1; 7 nucleotides agree with TRBD1. This CDR3 comprises 13 residues. Germline CDR1 and CDR2: SGHRS and YFSETQ. Germline trimming cut 4 bases from V and 3 bases from J; bases unmatched to any gene: 4.

The chain is built from TRBV6-5 and TRBJ1-1; TRBD1 matches at 11 bases. Germline V lookup: CDR1 MNHEY, CDR2 SVGAGI. This CDR3 contains 14 residues. After removal of 2 bases from V and 10 bases from J, the junction contained 6 bases not matched to a gene. The CDR3 region has the DNA TGTGCCAGCAGTTACCGGACAGGGGGCAGGGGAGCTTTCTTT. Translated, it gives CASSYRTGGRGAFF.

The J gene is TRBJ2-7, the V gene TRBV11-2; D not certain. From germline, CDR1 is SGHAT and CDR2 FQNNGV. The length of the CDR3 is 14 residues. The germline V and J ends were trimmed by 1 base and 2 bases, with 9 bases remaining between them. The DNA of the CDR3 is TGTGCCAGCAGCTTAGGTACTCCCACCTACGAGCAGTACTTC. Amino acid sequence: CASSLGTPTYEQYF.

The chain couples TRBV5-3 to TRBJ2-7, with 8 bases aligning to TRBD2. TRBV5-3 is filed as an ORF, its function uncertain. This CDR3 region has 16 residues. V was clipped by 1 base and J by 2 bases; unmatched bases: 8. CDR3 loop: CARSLRDGGAPYEQYF. The CDR3 DNA reads as TGTGCCAGAAGCTTGAGGGACGGGGGGGCCCCCTACGAGCAGTACTTC.

This sequence joins TRBV18 and TRBJ1-3; D may be TRBD1 (6 bases). The CDR3 spans 13 residues. The ends were cut back, 3 bases at V and 4 bases at J, with 7 bases in the middle. Germline CDR1 and CDR2: KGHSH and LQKENI. As DNA, the CDR3 is TGTGCCAGCTCACCCGACAGGGGAAACACCATATATTTT. The encoded protein is CASSPDRGNTIYF. Filled out from reference TRBV18 and TRBJ1-3, the complete variable domain reads NAGVMQNPRHLVRRRGQEARLRCSPMKGHSHVYWYRQLPEEGLKFMVYLQKENIIDESGMPKERFSAEFPKEGPSILRIQQVVRGDSAAYFCASSPDRGNTIYFGEGSWLTVV.

The rearrangement uses TRBV2 and TRBJ2-1; 8 positions agree with TRBD1. Germline values: CDR1 SNHLY, CDR2 FYNNEI. The CDR3 consists of 14 residues. Germline trimming cut 7 bases from V and 6 bases from J; bases unmatched to any gene: 8. The CDR3 spells CASMEEQGVNEQFF. The CDR3, as DNA: TGTGCCAGCATGGAGGAACAGGGGGTCAATGAGCAGTTCTTC.

On this clone itself: One end of the junction does not line up with germline, which may come from a read error. The chain has TRBV7-7 and TRBJ2-3; 9 nucleotides align to TRBD2. CDR3 size: 15 residues. Per the germline V gene, CDR1 is SSHAT and CDR2 is FNYEAQ (reference sequence). CDR3 DNA: TGTGCTAGCAGCTTTAGCGGGGGAGACACAGATACGCAGTATTTT. Protein sequence: CASSFSGGDTDTQYF.

V usage is TRBV2 and J usage is TRBJ2-7; 11 bases agree with TRBD2. Trimming at V came to 5 bases and at J to 6 bases, leaving 15 bases not matched to a gene. Germline V gene sequence: CDR1 SNHLY, CDR2 FYNNEI. This CDR3 spans 17 amino acids. The CDR3 bases are TGTGCCAGCAGTTACGTTGTAGCGGGGGGGACCCGGCCCGAGCAGTACTTC. Translated: CASSYVVAGGTRPEQYF.

This clone appeared a single time. The chain is built from TRBV18 and TRBJ1-1; D is perhaps TRBD1 (6 bases). V lost 4 bases, J lost 1 base, and 10 bases lay in between. Germline V gene lookup returns CDR1 KGHSH and CDR2 LQKENI. The CDR3 has 14 residues. The CDR3 sequence is CASSQGDKNTEAFF. Here the CDR3 DNA reads TGTGCCAGCTCACAGGGGGACAAGAACACTGAAGCTTTCTTT.

V gene TRBV27 combines with J gene TRBJ2-7; D may be TRBD2 (6 bases). Germline V gene lookup returns CDR1 MNHEY and CDR2 SMNVEV (reference sequence). This CDR3 has 16 amino acids. The V gene lost 5 bases and the J gene lost 5 bases, with 22 bases spanning the gap. CDR3 sequence reads: CASSTSPRGSFDEQYF. The CDR3 DNA reads TGTGCCAGCAGTACCTCACCTCGGGGGTCCTTCGACGAGCAGTACTTC.

The rearrangement joins TRBV4-2 to TRBJ2-7; D might be TRBD2 (7 bases). The germline CDR1 and CDR2 sequences are LGHNA and YNFKEQ. V gave up 4 bases and J gave up 3 bases, with 19 bases separating them. The CDR3 runs to 16 residues. The CDR3: CASSRTVGGPVYEQYF. The DNA of the CDR3 is TGTGCCAGCAGCCGGACGGTGGGGGGGCCTGTCTACGAGCAGTACTTC.

The chain combines TRBV6-5 with TRBJ2-7, with 8 bases lining up with TRBD2. CDR3 length: 14 amino acids. In germline, CDR1 is MNHEY, CDR2 SVGAGI. Trimming cost V 6 bases and J 1 base; bases outside gene matches: 5. The CDR3 spells CASRVAGRSYEQYF. The CDR3, as DNA: TGTGCCAGCAGGGTAGCGGGGCGATCCTACGAGCAGTACTTC.

The chain carries TRBV5-1 and TRBJ1-1; D perhaps matches TRBD1 (5 bases). The CDR3 is 14 residues long. The V end lost 2 bases, the J end lost 4 bases, and 12 bases lay between the germline ends. The V gene's germline CDR1 is SGHRS and CDR2 YFSETQ. The CDR3 sequence: CASSFTGRGTEAFF. For the CDR3, the DNA is TGCGCCAGCAGCTTTACAGGTCGTGGCACTGAAGCTTTCTTT.

J is TRBJ2-3 and V is TRBV18; TRBD2 matches at 12 bases. V was clipped by 3 bases and J by 4 bases; unmatched bases: 11. Germline values: CDR1 KGHSH, CDR2 LQKENI. The CDR3 totals 18 residues. For the CDR3, the DNA is TGTGCCAGCTCACCGTTGCCTAGCGGGGGGGCATCGTCAGATACGCAGTATTTT. Its protein product is CASSPLPSGGASSDTQYF.

The chain uses TRBV19 and TRBJ2-6; 7 bases line up with TRBD1. Looked up from germline, CDR1 is LNHDA and CDR2 is SQIVND (reference sequence). Trimming took 7 bases from V and 0 from J; bases not matched to a gene: 9. This CDR3 region has 17 residues. CDR3 amino acids: CASTLDRPLSGANVLTF. The CDR3 DNA follows: TGTGCCAGTACCCTGGACAGGCCGCTCTCTGGGGCCAACGTCCTGACTTTC.

The chain combines TRBV5-6 with TRBJ2-3; possibly TRBD1 for D (5 bases). V lost 2 bases and J lost 0, with 10 bases in between. CDR1 and CDR2 from the germline V gene are SGHDT and YYEEEE. This CDR3 contains 15 residues. The CDR3 sequence is CASSFGATSTDTQYF. The CDR3 bases are TGTGCCAGCAGCTTTGGGGCTACCAGCACAGATACGCAGTATTTT.

Here the CDR3 reads CASSPPRVREQFF. The CDR3 coding sequence is TGTGCCAGCTCACCCCCCAGGGTTCGCGAGCAGTTCTTC. The V call is TRBV18, the J call TRBJ2-1; weak D call: TRBD1 (5 bases). Germline CDR1 KGHSH, CDR2 LQKENI. This CDR3 contains 13 residues. V lost 3 bases to trimming and J lost 10 bases, with 13 bases between them.

The V and J genes are TRBV11-2 and TRBJ2-7, with D possibly being TRBD2 (5 bases). Trimming took off 3 bases at V and 2 bases at J, with 11 bases between the two ends. Looked up from germline, CDR1 is SGHAT and CDR2 is FQNNGV. The CDR3 covers 14 residues. CDR3 amino acids: CASSFGLSPYEQYF. CDR3 coding DNA: TGTGCCAGCAGCTTTGGACTGAGTCCCTACGAGCAGTACTTC.

The rearrangement uses TRBV25-1 and TRBJ1-2, with 7 bases lining up with TRBD1. V trimming: 2 bases; J trimming: 0 bases; junction bases outside the gene matches: 3. The germline CDR1 and CDR2 sequences are MGHDK and SYGVNS. The CDR3 spans 15 residues. Here the CDR3 DNA reads TGTGCCAGCAGTGAAGGGGACAGTCCTAACTATGGCTACACCTTC. It translates to CASSEGDSPNYGYTF.

V and J are TRBV5-8 and TRBJ1-1; perhaps TRBD1 as D (6 bases). The V end was cut by 3 bases, the J end by 4 bases, with 16 bases between. CDR3 length: 15 amino acids. CDR1 and CDR2 from the germline V gene are SGHTS and YDEGEE. The chain's CDR3 is CASSWGHRASTEAFF. Here the CDR3 DNA reads TGTGCCAGCAGCTGGGGACACAGGGCAAGCACTGAAGCTTTCTTT. Drawing the rest from reference TRBV5-8 and TRBJ1-1, the complete variable domain is EAGVTQSPTHLIKTRGQQATLRCSPISGHTSVYWYQQALGLGLQFLLWYDEGEERNRGNFPPRFSGRQFPNYSSELNVNALELEDSALYLCASSWGHRASTEAFFGQGTRLTVV.

The J gene is TRBJ2-7, the V gene TRBV11-2; D gene ambiguous. This CDR3 has 12 amino acids. The germline CDR1 and CDR2 sequences are SGHAT and FQNNGV. Trimming removed 4 bases at V and 3 bases at J, with 7 bases between. The CDR3 here is CASSSSIYEQYF. CDR3 nucleotides: TGTGCCAGCAGCTCAAGCATCTACGAGCAGTACTTC.

The chain combines TRBV2 with TRBJ2-6; D possibly corresponds to TRBD2 (5 bases). Per the germline V gene, CDR1 is SNHLY and CDR2 is FYNNEI. This CDR3 comprises 17 residues. V was cut by 4 bases and J by 0 bases, with 13 bases left in between. The CDR3 DNA follows: TGTGCCAGCAGTGGATGGCGGACTGTCTCTGGGGCCAACGTCCTGACTTTC. The encoded protein is CASSGWRTVSGANVLTF.

The chain uses TRBV19 and TRBJ2-7; no definite D call. There are 13 residues in the CDR3. V dropped 5 bases and J dropped 1 base, with 9 bases sitting between them. Germline CDR1 LNHDA, CDR2 SQIVND (reference sequence). The CDR3 nucleotides are TGTGCCAGTAGTGTATTATCGTCCTACGAGCAGTACTTC. Encoded protein: CASSVLSSYEQYF. Full variable domain (missing parts from reference TRBV19 and TRBJ2-7): DGGITQSPKYLFRKEGQNVTLSCEQNLNHDAMYWYRQDPGQGLRLIYYSQIVNDFQKGDIAEGYSVSREKKESFPLTVTSAQKNPTAFYLCASSVLSSYEQYFGPGTRLTVT.